The 31 T cell receptor beta chains in this list originate from one sample, sequenced in a study of cytomegalovirus exposure and HLA in healthy donors. PCR primers comprised 60 Vbeta and 13 Jbeta primers. The method was immunoSEQ multiplex PCR; TCRdb's version includes in-frame clones alone and lacks a portion of them. This table has 100,000 or so clones, about four fifths appearing once. Sequencing input: PBMCs. The receptors derive from a female donor in good health and CMV-seropositive.

Of note for this clone: The same CDR3 is also encoded by other DNA sequences in this sample. The chain joins TRBV27 to TRBJ2-7, with D possibly matching TRBD2 (6 bases). The V gene's germline CDR1 is MNHEY and CDR2 SMNVEV (reference sequence). The CDR3 sequence is 12 residues long. V lost 2 bases and J lost 5, with 7 bases in between. The CDR3 bases are TGTGCCAGCAGTTTAGGAGGGAACGAGCAGTACTTC. Amino acid sequence: CASSLGGNEQYF.

This rearrangement joins TRBV28 to TRBJ2-7, with 9 nucleotides matching TRBD1. With V trimmed by 4 bases and J by 0 bases, 7 bases remained unmatched. The CDR3 is made up of 16 amino acids. Looked up from germline, CDR1 is MDHEN and CDR2 is SYDVKM. In nucleotides, the CDR3 is TGTGCCAGCAGTTCCTTTCCGGGACAGGGCTCCTACGAGCAGTACTTC. The encoded protein is CASSSFPGQGSYEQYF.

This clone was recorded a few times. The chain employs TRBV15 and TRBJ2-2; 8 bases are shared with TRBD1. Trimming cost V 3 bases and J 1 base; bases outside gene matches: 10. Germline lookup yields CDR1 LNHNV and CDR2 YYDKDF (reference sequence). CDR3 length equals 18 residues. Written as DNA, the CDR3 is TGTGCCACCAGCAGGGCCGAGACGGGACAGGAGAACACCGGGGAGCTGTTTTTT. Protein sequence: CATSRAETGQENTGELFF.

A single count supports this clone. The gene calls are TRBV6-1 and TRBJ2-3, with 7 bases matching TRBD1. The CDR3 is 14 amino acids. Germline V gene data show CDR1 as MNHNS and CDR2 as SASEGT. J lost 2 bases, V lost 7 bases, and 6 bases had no gene match. The chain's CDR3 is CASTPDRYTDTQYF. The CDR3 DNA reads TGTGCCAGCACCCCGGACAGGTACACAGATACGCAGTATTTT.

This clone was seen a single time. The chain carries TRBV21-1 and TRBJ2-3; the D call in the table, TRBD1, was not verified against the DNA. TRBV21-1 is an annotated pseudogene. CDR3 size: 16 residues. The CDR3 loop is CASSPRGTESTDTQYF. CDR3 nucleotide sequence: TGTGCCAGCAGCCCCAGGGGGACAGAAAGCACAGATACGCAGTATTTT.

As for this clone: One junction end does not reproduce the germline sequence, and a read error may be involved. The chain recombines TRBV5-6 with TRBJ2-4; TRBD2 might be the D (5 bases). The germline V gene has CDR1 SGHDT and CDR2 YYEEEE. This CDR3 comprises 15 residues. CDR3 in DNA: TGTGCCAGCAGCTTCCCTCGGGGTTCTAAAAACAGTCAGTACTTC. This gives the protein CASSFPRGSKNSQYF.

The chain couples TRBV6-1 to TRBJ2-2; the D is unclear. V was clipped by 5 bases and J by 2 bases, with 3 bases between them. CDR3 length equals 12 residues. Germline V gives CDR1 MNHNS, CDR2 SASEGT. CDR3 loop: CASSYNTGELFF. CDR3 nucleotide sequence: TGTGCCAGCAGTTATAACACCGGGGAGCTGTTTTTT.

The chain employs TRBV27 and TRBJ2-1; 15 bases agree with TRBD2. The CDR3 consists of 18 residues. Germline V CDR1 and CDR2: MNHEY, SMNVEV (reference sequence). J was trimmed by 6 bases and V by 4 bases; bases with no gene match: 10. In DNA form, the CDR3 reads TGTGCCAGCAGTTCAATAGCCCCGGGACTAGCGGGAGGCAATGAGCAGTTCTTC. This sequence encodes CASSSIAPGLAGGNEQFF.

The rearrangement joins TRBV19 to TRBJ1-2, with D hard to call. V lost 4 bases, J lost 2 bases, and 11 bases lay in between. Germline CDR1 reads LNHDA; CDR2 reads SQIVND (reference sequence). This CDR3 has 14 amino acids. The CDR3 is CASSKERVNYGYTF. The CDR3 DNA is TGTGCCAGTAGTAAGGAGAGGGTGAACTATGGCTACACCTTC. The whole variable domain, remainder taken from reference TRBV19 and TRBJ1-2, is DGGITQSPKYLFRKEGQNVTLSCEQNLNHDAMYWYRQDPGQGLRLIYYSQIVNDFQKGDIAEGYSVSREKKESFPLTVTSAQKNPTAFYLCASSKERVNYGYTFGSGTRLTVV.

The V gene is TRBV5-6, the J gene TRBJ1-6; D remains ambiguous. With 0 bases removed from V and 13 bases from J, the gap between germline ends came to 17 bases. The length of the CDR3 is 15 residues. Germline V gives CDR1 SGHDT, CDR2 YYEEEE. The CDR3 DNA sequence: TGTGCCAGCAGCTTGGCCTCTATTGGAGCCGGGCCCCTCCACTTT. Protein: CASSLASIGAGPLHF.

The chain uses TRBV5-1 and TRBJ2-7; TRBD2 agrees at 11 bases. V gave up 5 bases and J gave up 2 bases; unmatched junction bases: 6. The germline gives CDR1 SGHRS, CDR2 YFSETQ. CDR3 length: 15 residues. CDR3 nucleotides: TGCGCCAGCAGGGAGGGGACTAGCGGAACCTACGAGCAGTACTTC. Encoded protein: CASREGTSGTYEQYF.

The chain recombines TRBV6-1 with TRBJ1-2; D remains ambiguous. V was clipped by 7 bases and J by 5 bases, with 5 bases between them. Germline V gives CDR1 MNHNS, CDR2 SASEGT. The length of the CDR3 is 10 residues. In nucleotides, the CDR3 is TGTGCCAGCATCGGGTATGGCTACACCTTC. Encoded protein: CASIGYGYTF.

This rearrangement joins TRBV5-1 to TRBJ1-2; D may be TRBD1 (6 bases). The CDR3 contains 14 residues. V was trimmed by 2 bases and J by 7 bases, leaving 15 bases between them. The germline CDR1 and CDR2 sequences are SGHRS and YFSETQ. The CDR3 sequence: CASSFTGAGAGYTF. CDR3 nucleotide sequence: TGCGCCAGCAGCTTCACAGGTGCGGGGGCTGGCTACACCTTC. Full variable domain (rest looked up from reference TRBV5-1 and TRBJ1-2): KAGVTQTPRYLIKTRGQQVTLSCSPISGHRSVSWYQQTPGQGLQFLFEYFSETQRNKGNFPGRFSGRQFSNSRSEMNVSTLELGDSALYLCASSFTGAGAGYTFGSGTRLTVV.

The J gene is TRBJ1-2, the V gene TRBV6-1; 9 positions agree with TRBD1. The germline V gene encodes CDR1 MNHNS and CDR2 SASEGT. The CDR3 covers 14 residues. The V segment lost 7 bases and the J segment 4 bases; nucleotides outside the gene matches: 7. The CDR3 reads CASTMGQGGYGYTF. The CDR3 nucleotides read TGTGCCAGCACCATGGGACAGGGAGGCTATGGCTACACCTTC.

A remark on this clone: One junction end does not reproduce the germline sequence, and a read error may be involved. The genes are TRBV29-1 and TRBJ2-3; 7 bases map to TRBD2. The CDR3 runs 11 residues. In germline, CDR1 is SQVTM, CDR2 ANQGSEA. The CDR3 sequence is CSVETSSRRHF. As DNA, the CDR3 is TGCAGCGTGGAGACTAGCTCCCGACGGCATTTT.

The rearrangement joins TRBV7-8 to TRBJ1-5, with 7 bases matching TRBD1. The trim removed 4 bases at V and 4 bases at J, leaving 7 bases unmatched. CDR3 length: 15 residues. The germline CDR1 and CDR2 sequences are SGHVS and FQNEAQ. CDR3 region: CASSSLGTVNQPQHF. The CDR3 nucleotides read TGTGCCAGCAGCTCACTCGGGACAGTAAATCAGCCCCAGCATTTT.

The V call is TRBV6-5, the J call TRBJ2-5, with 7 bases lining up with TRBD2. CDR1 and CDR2 from the germline V gene are MNHEY and SVGAGI. Unmatched junction bases numbered 9, after V lost 7 bases and J lost 4 bases. There are 14 residues in the CDR3. CDR3: CASKTDWGGETQYF. The CDR3 DNA reads as TGTGCCAGCAAGACGGATTGGGGGGGAGAGACCCAGTACTTC.

The chain uses TRBV9 and TRBJ2-1, with 8 positions matching TRBD2. V lost 4 bases, J lost 7 bases, and 7 bases stayed unmatched. The CDR3 runs to 14 residues. Looked up from germline, CDR1 is SGDLS and CDR2 is YYNGEE. The CDR3 here is CASSPKGLGNEQFF. CDR3 in DNA: TGTGCCAGCAGCCCCAAGGGACTAGGTAATGAGCAGTTCTTC.

Points on this clone: The sample carries other DNA sequences with the same CDR3. The chain links TRBV28 to TRBJ2-3; 11 nucleotides line up with TRBD2. The germline V gene encodes CDR1 MDHEN and CDR2 SYDVKM. V lost 3 bases and J lost 10; bases outside the gene matches: 15. The length of the CDR3 is 17 residues. CDR3 residues: CASSLKWASGGRLPQYF. CDR3 nucleotides: TGTGCCAGCAGTTTGAAGTGGGCTAGCGGGGGGCGTTTGCCGCAGTATTTT.

This clone was counted only a few times. This rearrangement joins TRBV5-6 to TRBJ1-1, with D perhaps TRBD1 (6 bases). The CDR3 has 14 residues. V was clipped by 4 bases and J by 0 bases, with 10 bases between them. CDR1 and CDR2 from the germline V gene are SGHDT and YYEEEE. CDR3: CASSPQGLNTEAFF. The CDR3 DNA reads as TGTGCCAGCAGCCCACAGGGTCTGAACACTGAAGCTTTCTTT.

This clone appeared once. The gene calls are TRBV11-2 and TRBJ2-3; tentative D call: TRBD2 (6 bases). With 5 bases removed from V and 0 bases from J, the gap between germline ends came to 12 bases. The CDR3 consists of 15 residues. Germline lookup yields CDR1 SGHAT and CDR2 FQNNGV. The CDR3 reads CASSPLAVSTDTQYF. The CDR3 region has the DNA TGTGCCAGCAGCCCACTAGCTGTTAGCACAGATACGCAGTATTTT.

This clone has more than one count but fewer than ten. The rearrangement links TRBV15 to TRBJ2-1; tentatively, D is TRBD2 (7 bases). Germline loops: CDR1 LNHNV, CDR2 YYDKDF (reference sequence). With 0 bases removed from V and 6 bases from J, the gap between germline ends came to 15 bases. This CDR3 region has 16 residues. As DNA, the CDR3 is TGTGCCACCAGCAGAGATCTAGGGGGGAGGGTCAATGAGCAGTTCTTC. Protein sequence: CATSRDLGGRVNEQFF.

The chain is built from TRBV27 and TRBJ2-7; perhaps TRBD2 as D (6 bases). The CDR3 contains 13 residues. Germline V gives CDR1 MNHEY, CDR2 SMNVEV (reference sequence). Trimming removed 2 bases from V and 4 bases from J, with 9 bases in between. The CDR3 protein is CASSLREEYEQYF. CDR3 nucleotide sequence: TGTGCCAGCAGTTTAAGGGAGGAGTACGAGCAGTACTTC.

The V call is TRBV29-1, the J call TRBJ2-3; 7 nucleotides line up with TRBD2. CDR3 length: 13 residues. The germline V gene has CDR1 SQVTM and CDR2 ANQGSEA. The trim removed 3 bases at V and 5 bases at J, leaving 5 bases unmatched. The CDR3 is CSVEWGGGDTQYF. For the CDR3, the DNA is TGCAGCGTTGAGTGGGGGGGTGGAGATACGCAGTATTTT.

The rearrangement joins TRBV5-1 to TRBJ2-3, with D perhaps matching TRBD2 (5 bases). CDR1 and CDR2 from the germline V gene are SGHRS and YFSETQ. The CDR3 length is 14 residues. V lost 0 bases and J 3 bases, leaving 8 bases between the germline ends. CDR3 bases: TGCGCCAGCAGCTTGGGGGAGACGACAGATACGCAGTATTTT. Protein product: CASSLGETTDTQYF.

The rearrangement uses TRBV9 and TRBJ1-2; no firm D call. The CDR3 runs to 15 residues. Germline-derived CDR1 and CDR2 are SGDLS and YYNGEE. The V end lost 4 bases, the J end lost 4 bases, and 17 bases lay between the germline ends. The CDR3 DNA reads TGTGCCAGCAGCCCACTCGAGGGAATTTCCTATGGCTACACCTTC. This sequence encodes CASSPLEGISYGYTF.

The chain couples TRBV11-1 to TRBJ2-3, with D perhaps TRBD2 (5 bases). CDR1 and CDR2 from the germline V gene are SGHAT and FQDESV (reference sequence). This CDR3 is 16 amino acids long. V gave up 6 bases and J gave up 1 base, with 17 bases separating them. CDR3 residues: CASSLDGGSGTDTQYF. CDR3 nucleotide sequence: TGTGCCAGCAGTCTTGACGGTGGTAGCGGCACAGATACGCAGTATTTT.

This clone was seen a single time. The J gene is TRBJ2-1, the V gene TRBV7-6, with D perhaps TRBD1 (6 bases). The CDR3 loop spans 13 amino acids. V dropped 5 bases and J dropped 12 bases, with 17 bases sitting between them. From germline, CDR1 is SGHVS and CDR2 FNYEAQ. CDR3: CASSLDLGARQFF. Written as DNA, the CDR3 is TGTGCCAGCAGCCTCGACCTGGGGGCGAGGCAGTTCTTC.

The chain recombines TRBV30 with TRBJ1-5; perhaps TRBD1 as D (5 bases). The CDR3 runs to 14 residues. The V gene lost 0 bases and the J gene lost 7 bases, with 13 bases spanning the gap. Germline V gives CDR1 GTSNPN, CDR2 SVGIG (reference sequence). The CDR3 region has the DNA TGTGCCTGGAGTGTACTCGGGGGAGGACAGCCCCAGCATTTT. Encoded protein: CAWSVLGGGQPQHF.

This clone was detected only a few times. The V call is TRBV19, the J call TRBJ2-7; TRBD1 agrees at 11 bases. Germline V CDR1 and CDR2: LNHDA, SQIVND (reference sequence). V lost 6 bases, J lost 4 bases, and 5 bases stayed unmatched. The CDR3 loop spans 14 amino acids. The CDR3 DNA reads TGTGCCAGTAGCGGGACAGGGGGGTTATACGAGCAGTACTTC. This translates into CASSGTGGLYEQYF.

As to this clone: Its ends do not fully match the called genes, so a read error is possible. The V gene is TRBV5-1, the J gene TRBJ2-6, with 9 bases lining up with TRBD1. The CDR3 is made up of 18 amino acids. Germline CDR1 is SGHRS and CDR2 is YFSETQ. The CDR3: CASSPPGQGYSGANGLTF. CDR3 nucleotide sequence: TGCGCCAGCAGCCCGCCGGGACAGGGCTACTCTGGGGCCAACGGCCTGACTTTC.